The 27 T cell receptor beta chains below all came from one sample that was sequenced in a study of Ad26.COV2.S vaccination and SARS-CoV-2 variants. Sequencing was performed with immunoSEQ multiplex PCR; in TCRdb, only in-frame clones are kept and a portion is missing. Of around 300,000 clones detected, less than 90% appear once; the ten largest clones hold 9.5% to 12%. Treatment in this sample: about 20 received Ad26.COV2.S at low or high dose, single or two shots; roughly 5 received placebo; per-sample allocation not given. Sampling was done on day 63 after the first vaccine or placebo injection. This specimen was peripheral blood, taken in a trial of Ad26.COV2.S vaccine versus placebo. The receptors here all came from a person aged 18-65 years who received the Ad26.COV2.S COVID-19 vaccine or a placebo.

The chain couples TRBV5-1 to TRBJ2-5; D may correspond to TRBD1 or TRBD2 (5 bases each). The germline gives CDR1 SGHRS, CDR2 YFSETQ. Trimming took off 0 bases at V and 3 bases at J, with 9 bases between the two ends. The CDR3 has 14 residues. DNA of the CDR3: TGCGCCAGCAGCTTGGTTGGGGGAGAAGAGACCCAGTACTTC. It is translated as CASSLVGGEETQYF.

This chain connects TRBV7-9 to TRBJ2-7, with TRBD1 as a possible D gene (5 bases). Looked up from germline, CDR1 is SEHNR and CDR2 is FQNEAQ (reference sequence). V dropped 2 bases and J dropped 5 bases, with 13 bases sitting between them. The CDR3 runs 14 residues. CDR3 nucleotides: TGTGCCAGCAGCTTACGACAGTTACGGGACGAGCAGTACTTC. This translates into CASSLRQLRDEQYF. Full variable domain (missing parts from reference TRBV7-9 and TRBJ2-7): DTGVSQNPRHKITKRGQNVTFRCDPISEHNRLYWYRQTLGQGPEFLTYFQNEAQLEKSRLLSDRFSAERPKGSFSTLEIQRTEQGDSAMYLCASSLRQLRDEQYFGPGTRLTVT.

The rearrangement links TRBV28 to TRBJ1-6; 8 bases line up with TRBD1. V trimming: 5 bases; J trimming: 5 bases; junction bases outside the gene matches: 5. Per the germline V gene, CDR1 is MDHEN and CDR2 is SYDVKM. The CDR3 covers 15 residues. The CDR3 is CASSPYRGDNSPLHF. CDR3 DNA sequence: TGTGCCAGCAGTCCCTACAGGGGGGATAATTCACCCCTCCACTTT.

This CDR3 is CASSFRAETEAFF. CDR3 in DNA: TGTGCCAGCAGTTTCAGGGCCGAGACTGAAGCTTTCTTT. The chain couples TRBV6-6 to TRBJ1-1; perhaps TRBD1 as D (5 bases). Germline lookup yields CDR1 MNHNY and CDR2 SVGAGI (reference sequence). The germline V and J ends were trimmed by 4 bases and 5 bases, with 11 bases remaining between them. The CDR3 is 13 residues long.

In the case of this clone: The identical CDR3 is also encoded by other nucleotide sequences in the sample. The chain links TRBV18 to TRBJ1-5, with D uncertain. Trimming shortened V by 3 bases and J by 2 bases, and 5 bases separated the two germline ends. CDR3 length: 13 amino acids. In germline, CDR1 is KGHSH, CDR2 LQKENI. CDR3 loop: CASSPDRNQPQHF. CDR3 nucleotides: TGTGCCAGCTCACCGGACCGCAATCAGCCCCAGCATTTT.

V is TRBV3-1 (or the pseudogene TRBV3-2) and J is TRBJ2-1, with TRBD2 identical over 9 bases. The CDR3 has 17 amino acids. Germline CDR1 reads LGHDT; CDR2 reads YNNKEL (reference sequence). Losses at the gene ends were 4 bases for V and 2 bases for J; bases not matched to a gene: 9. CDR3 residues: CASSRPPSGVTYNEQFF. CDR3 bases: TGTGCCAGCAGCCGGCCCCCTAGCGGGGTAACCTACAATGAGCAGTTCTTC.

The rearrangement links TRBV18 to TRBJ2-5; D might be TRBD1 (5 bases). The CDR3 is 13 amino acids. Germline V gene sequence: CDR1 KGHSH, CDR2 LQKENI. Trimming stripped 6 bases from V and 3 bases from J, with 11 bases between. The CDR3 nucleotides read TGTGCCAGCTCCCTTGGGGCAAAAGAGACCCAGTACTTC. Translated, it gives CASSLGAKETQYF.

CDR3 nucleotides: TGTGCCAGCAGCCGGGCCCGCGGGACCGGGGAGCTGTTTTTT. Protein sequence: CASSRARGTGELFF. The rearrangement links TRBV6-4 to TRBJ2-2; D perhaps matches TRBD2 (5 bases). The CDR3 has 14 amino acids. Germline V gene lookup returns CDR1 MRHNA and CDR2 SNTAGT. The V end was cut by 6 bases, the J end by 5 bases, with 13 bases between.

This chain joins TRBV2 and TRBJ2-7; 10 bases line up with TRBD1. Germline loops: CDR1 SNHLY, CDR2 FYNNEI. The CDR3 runs to 15 residues. Trimming removed 6 bases from V and 6 bases from J; junction bases left unmatched: 11. The chain's CDR3 is CASSAMGTGVSEQYF. Here the CDR3 DNA reads TGTGCCAGCAGCGCCATGGGGACAGGGGTAAGCGAGCAGTACTTC.

This chain joins TRBV6-5 and TRBJ1-2, with 7 bases identical to TRBD1. The CDR3 has 15 residues. The germline V gene has CDR1 MNHEY and CDR2 SVGAGI. The junction had 9 bases not matched to a gene; V was cut back by 8 bases and J by 0 bases. In DNA form, the CDR3 reads TGTGCCAGCGGAATTGACAGGGCTACTAACTATGGCTACACCTTC. Its protein product is CASGIDRATNYGYTF.

The CDR3 DNA is TGTGCCAGCAGCGACGGACTAGCGGGAGTCTACAATGAGCAGTTCTTC. Translated, it gives CASSDGLAGVYNEQFF. This sequence joins TRBV5-4 and TRBJ2-1, with TRBD2 identical over 13 bases. Germline CDR1 reads SGHNT; CDR2 reads YYREEE (reference sequence). This CDR3 region has 16 residues. The J segment lost 3 bases and the V segment lost 4 bases, leaving 4 bases of the junction unmatched.

This clone has a handful of counts. The chain combines TRBV28 with TRBJ1-5; D is possibly TRBD1 (5 bases). The V gene's germline CDR1 is MDHEN and CDR2 SYDVKM. The V end lost 4 bases, the J end lost 0 bases, and 13 bases lay between the germline ends. This CDR3 spans 16 amino acids. The CDR3 loop is CASSSPTEYSNQPQHF. In DNA, the CDR3 is TGTGCCAGCAGTTCCCCGACAGAATATAGCAATCAGCCCCAGCATTTT. Drawing the rest from reference TRBV28 and TRBJ1-5, the complete variable domain is DVKVTQSSRYLVKRTGEKVFLECVQDMDHENMFWYRQDPGLGLRLIYFSYDVKMKEKGDIPEGYSVSREKKERFSLILESASTNQTSMYLCASSSPTEYSNQPQHFGDGTRLSIL.

The V call is TRBV7-3, the J call TRBJ2-1; 11 bases match TRBD2. This CDR3 spans 15 amino acids. The germline V gene has CDR1 SGHTA and CDR2 FQGTGA. The V and J ends lost 4 bases and 6 bases, in that order; junction bases with no gene match: 5. Here the CDR3 DNA reads TGTGCCAGCAGCTCCGGACTAGCGGGTTCCAATGAGCAGTTCTTC. It is translated as CASSSGLAGSNEQFF.

The chain combines TRBV5-4 with TRBJ2-7, with D hard to call. V dropped 4 bases and J dropped 1 base, with 12 bases sitting between them. This CDR3 has 14 amino acids. The V gene's germline CDR1 is SGHNT and CDR2 YYREEE (reference sequence). CDR3 sequence reads: CASSIGPTSYEQYF. As DNA, the CDR3 is TGTGCCAGCAGCATCGGACCCACTTCCTACGAGCAGTACTTC.

V usage is TRBV6-2 or TRBV6-3 and J usage is TRBJ2-5; no definite D call. Germline CDR1 MNHEY, CDR2 SVGEGT. V gave up 2 bases and J gave up 1 base, with 17 bases separating them. The CDR3 covers 17 residues. The CDR3 spells CASSYPPDRHFQETQYF. The CDR3 DNA follows: TGTGCCAGCAGTTACCCGCCGGACCGTCACTTCCAAGAGACCCAGTACTTC.

This chain uses TRBV19 with TRBJ1-2; 9 bases match TRBD1. This CDR3 comprises 14 residues. J gave up 9 bases and V 6 bases, and 11 bases lay outside the gene matches. The germline gives CDR1 LNHDA, CDR2 SQIVND (reference sequence). CDR3 residues: CASSLGQGAESYTF. CDR3 in DNA: TGTGCCAGTAGCCTGGGACAGGGCGCAGAGAGCTACACCTTC.

The V call is TRBV28, the J call TRBJ2-7, with TRBD1 as a possible D gene (5 bases). The V and J ends lost 8 bases and 2 bases respectively, with 16 bases between them. The CDR3 has 14 residues. Germline-derived CDR1 and CDR2 are MDHEN and SYDVKM. The CDR3 here is CASVSPGKTYEQYF. Written as DNA, the CDR3 is TGTGCCAGCGTTTCCCCAGGGAAAACCTACGAGCAGTACTTC.

This rearrangement joins TRBV19 to TRBJ2-3, with 10 bases matching TRBD1. V lost 7 bases, J lost 4 bases, and 14 bases stayed unmatched. Germline values: CDR1 LNHDA, CDR2 SQIVND (reference sequence). This CDR3 contains 17 residues. The CDR3 bases are TGTGCCAGTAATACACCCCCCGGGACAGGGGTGGCAGATACGCAGTATTTT. The encoded protein is CASNTPPGTGVADTQYF.

The genes are TRBV28 and TRBJ1-1; possible D gene TRBD1, 5 bases. V gave up 2 bases and J gave up 3 bases, with 10 bases separating them. From germline, CDR1 is MDHEN and CDR2 SYDVKM. CDR3 length: 14 amino acids. The chain's CDR3 is CASSLGAVDTEAFF. CDR3 coding DNA: TGTGCCAGCAGTTTAGGGGCAGTGGACACTGAAGCTTTCTTT.

The chain uses TRBV5-1 and TRBJ2-3; D might be TRBD1 (5 bases). The V gene lost 2 bases and the J gene lost 6 bases, with 16 bases spanning the gap. Germline V gene lookup returns CDR1 SGHRS and CDR2 YFSETQ. This CDR3 has 15 residues. CDR3 loop: CASSFRGLETDTQYF. CDR3 nucleotides: TGCGCCAGCAGCTTTAGGGGCCTAGAGACGGATACGCAGTATTTT.

The chain links TRBV29-1 to TRBJ2-1; 7 nucleotides agree with TRBD2. With V trimmed by 6 bases and J by 8 bases, 13 bases remained unmatched. The CDR3 has 14 residues. CDR1 and CDR2 (germline): SQVTM, ANQGSEA. The CDR3: CSVGRGGLVHEQFF. CDR3 DNA sequence: TGCAGCGTGGGGAGGGGAGGTTTGGTCCATGAGCAGTTCTTC.

This chain links TRBV29-1 with TRBJ2-2; no clear D. CDR3 length: 13 amino acids. Germline V lookup: CDR1 SQVTM, CDR2 ANQGSEA. The V end was cut by 7 bases, the J end by 3 bases, with 12 bases between. The CDR3 DNA reads TGCAGCGCCCCGGTCGGCTACACCGGGGAGCTGTTTTTT. This gives the protein CSAPVGYTGELFF.

The V and J genes are TRBV19 and TRBJ2-7; the match to TRBD1 covers 8 bases. The CDR3 sequence is 14 residues long. Germline V gene data show CDR1 as LNHDA and CDR2 as SQIVND (reference sequence). V was pared by 7 bases and J by 2 bases, with 7 bases of the junction left unmatched. The CDR3: CASTPGQVPYEQYF. In nucleotides, the CDR3 is TGTGCCAGTACCCCGGGACAGGTGCCCTACGAGCAGTACTTC.

The chain links TRBV5-4 to TRBJ2-2; D remains ambiguous. Per germline, CDR1 SGHNT and CDR2 YYREEE (reference sequence). The CDR3 is 17 residues long. With 7 bases removed from V and 0 bases from J, the gap between germline ends came to 19 bases. This chain's CDR3 is CASVNWMPEPNTGELFF. In nucleotides, the CDR3 is TGTGCCAGCGTAAATTGGATGCCGGAACCGAACACCGGGGAGCTGTTTTTT.

The gene calls are TRBV19 and TRBJ2-4, with 8 bases fitting TRBD2. CDR1 LNHDA and CDR2 SQIVND come from the germline V gene (reference sequence). This CDR3 contains 13 residues. V shed 6 bases and J 10 bases; nucleotides not matched to a gene: 8. The CDR3 protein is CASRLGGVGIQYF. The CDR3 DNA sequence: TGTGCCAGTAGGCTCGGGGGGGTCGGAATTCAGTACTTC.

CDR3 in amino acids: CAWGEDLNTEAFF. The DNA for the CDR3 is TGTGCCTGGGGGGAGGACCTGAACACTGAAGCTTTCTTT. The rearrangement joins TRBV30 to TRBJ1-1; D gene uncertain. Trimming removed 5 bases at V and 0 bases at J, with 10 bases between. This CDR3 has 13 amino acids. Germline V gene data show CDR1 as GTSNPN and CDR2 as SVGIG (reference sequence).

This clone was counted a single time. The chain joins TRBV11-2 to TRBJ2-3; no definite D call. The germline V gene has CDR1 SGHAT and CDR2 FQNNGV. The CDR3 extends over 16 amino acids. V lost 1 base and J 2 bases, leaving 13 bases between the germline ends. The CDR3 nucleotides read TGTGCCAGCAGCTTAGGTCGAAATTTACTCACAGATACGCAGTATTTT. Translated, it gives CASSLGRNLLTDTQYF.